This is a list of T cell receptor beta chains from one sample in a study of T cell responses to AZD1222 COVID-19 vaccine. Measured with immunoSEQ multiplex PCR; TCRdb has only the in-frame clones, and not every one. The data hold about 86,000 clones, with over 85% observed a single time. The source was peripheral blood, collected on day 0 of AZD1222 vaccination. The source of these receptors is an adult in good health. The CDR3 runs from the conserved cysteine through the conserved F or W. A D gene is named only where the DNA matches it firmly. Expanded clones are given a class, and other clones once, few, many or no size at all.

clone size	D gene	V gene	J gene	CDR3 protein	CDR3 DNA
-	TRBD1	TRBV27	TRBJ1-6	CASSPGQTKMVSPLHF	TGTGCCAGCAGTCCGGGACAGACGAAAATGGTTTCACCCCTCCACTTT
-	-	TRBV6-5	TRBJ1-6	CASRVGPQRNSPLHF	TGTGCCAGCAGGGTAGGACCACAAAGGAATTCACCCCTCCACTTT
-	-	TRBV4-3	TRBJ2-2	CASSQASRRGVSGELFF	TGCGCCAGCAGCCAGGCCTCCCGTAGGGGGGTATCCGGGGAGCTGTTTTTT
-	TRBD2	TRBV29-1	TRBJ2-3	CSVAPGGSDTQYF	TGCAGCGTTGCCCCGGGGGGTTCAGATACGCAGTATTTT
-	TRBD1	TRBV29-1	TRBJ2-7	CSPLPPQGAETEQYF	TGCAGCCCTCTCCCCCCACAGGGGGCTGAGACCGAGCAGTACTTC
-	-	TRBV7-2	TRBJ2-7	CASSLYPAYEQYF	TGTGCCAGCAGCTTATATCCTGCCTACGAGCAGTACTTC
-	-	TRBV3-1/TRBV3-2	TRBJ1-2	CASSQDSGPSGGYTF	TGTGCCAGCAGCCAAGATTCGGGGCCCTCGGGAGGCTACACCTTC
-	TRBD1	TRBV4-3	TRBJ2-2	CASSQEHRGRSGELFF	TGCGCCAGCAGCCAAGAACACAGGGGTCGGTCCGGGGAGCTGTTTTTT
-	TRBD2	TRBV28	TRBJ2-3	CASSLRGGTDTQYF	TGTGCCAGCAGTTTACGCGGGGGAACAGATACGCAGTATTTT
-	-	TRBV19	TRBJ1-5	CASSTPEYNQPQHF	TGTGCCAGTAGTACCCCGGAATACAATCAGCCCCAGCATTTT
-	-	TRBV6-5	TRBJ1-1	CASRSPGSNTEAFF	TGTGCCAGCAGATCCCCCGGGTCCAACACTGAAGCTTTCTTT
-	-	TRBV5-1	TRBJ2-3	CASSSDSYRTDTQYF	TGCGCCAGCAGCTCGGACAGTTACCGCACAGATACGCAGTATTTT
-	-	TRBV30	TRBJ1-1	CALRGNTEAFF	TGTGCTCTGAGGGGAAACACTGAAGCTTTCTTT
-	TRBD1	TRBV2	TRBJ1-5	CASSGQGMQPQHF	TGTGCCAGCAGCGGACAGGGTATGCAGCCCCAGCATTTT
-	-	TRBV7-9	TRBJ1-5	CASSRGQGINQPQHF	TGTGCCAGCAGCCGAGGTCAGGGGATCAATCAGCCCCAGCATTTT
few	-	TRBV2	TRBJ1-5	CASSGNWGDQPQHF	TGTGCCAGCAGCGGGAATTGGGGGGATCAGCCCCAGCATTTT
-	-	TRBV27	TRBJ1-1	CASSSLEKNTEAFF	TGTGCCAGCAGTTCCCTAGAGAAAAACACTGAAGCTTTCTTT
-	TRBD2	TRBV5-4	TRBJ2-7	CASSHRTSGSHEQYF	TGTGCCAGCAGCCACAGGACTAGCGGGAGCCACGAGCAGTACTTC
-	-	TRBV15	TRBJ1-2	CATSTGFTDYGYTF	TGTGCCACCAGCACAGGGTTCACTGACTATGGCTACACCTTC
-	TRBD1	TRBV2	TRBJ1-4	CASRGGRGSEKLFF	TGTGCCAGCAGGGGGGGCAGGGGGAGTGAAAAACTGTTTTTT
-	TRBD1	TRBV10-1	TRBJ2-1	CASSWTGVNEQFF	TGCGCCAGCAGTTGGACAGGGGTGAATGAGCAGTTCTTC
-	TRBD1	TRBV3-1/TRBV3-2	TRBJ1-1	CASSQMDRGTEAFF	TGTGCCAGCAGCCAGATGGACAGGGGTACTGAAGCTTTCTTT
-	TRBD2	TRBV19	TRBJ2-1	CASRTLAGSNEQFF	TGTGCCAGTAGAACACTAGCGGGAAGTAATGAGCAGTTCTTC
-	-	TRBV19	TRBJ1-5	CASSTGAGSNQPQHF	TGTGCCAGTAGCACCGGGGCCGGGAGCAATCAGCCCCAGCATTTT
-	-	TRBV5-1	TRBJ2-1	CASSLVPHGNEQFF	TGCGCCAGCAGCTTGGTGCCCCACGGGAATGAGCAGTTCTTC
-	-	TRBV18	TRBJ2-7	CAGSDSYEQYF	TGTGCCGGATCCGACAGCTACGAGCAGTACTTC
-	-	TRBV2	TRBJ1-4	CASSEVRAGEKLFF	TGTGCCAGCAGTGAAGTGAGGGCAGGTGAAAAACTGTTTTTT
-	-	TRBV7-2	TRBJ1-5	CASSWDKNQPQHF	TGTGCCAGCAGCTGGGACAAGAATCAGCCCCAGCATTTT
-	-	TRBV6-2/TRBV6-3	TRBJ1-3	CASSYSQGRISGNTIYF	TGTGCCAGCAGTTACTCGCAGGGTCGGATCTCTGGAAACACCATATATTTT
-	TRBD2	TRBV18	TRBJ2-1	CASSPRELAGTPNLGQFF	TGTGCCAGCTCACCACGAGAACTAGCGGGGACCCCTAATTTAGGGCAGTTCTTC
-	-	TRBV5-1	TRBJ2-2	CASSPGHGELFF	TGCGCCAGCAGCCCCGGTCACGGGGAGCTGTTTTTT
-	TRBD1	TRBV2	TRBJ2-7	CASSVGQGYEQYF	TGTGCCAGCAGTGTGGGACAGGGCTACGAGCAGTACTTC
-	TRBD1	TRBV7-2	TRBJ1-6	CASSAATGVDSPLHF	TGTGCCAGCAGCGCCGCGACAGGGGTAGATTCACCCCTCCACTTT
few	-	TRBV29-1	TRBJ1-1	CSGRRGITEAFF	TGCAGCGGTCGCAGGGGAATCACTGAAGCTTTCTTT
-	TRBD2	TRBV7-2	TRBJ2-1	CASSSDSSGVYNEQFF	TGTGCCAGCAGCTCCGATTCTAGCGGGGTATACAATGAGCAGTTCTTC
-	-	TRBV3-1/TRBV3-2	TRBJ2-3	CASAPHGNTDTQYF	TGTGCCAGCGCCCCACACGGTAACACAGATACGCAGTATTTT
once	-	TRBV4-3	TRBJ1-2	CASSQDFSRRGGAGGYTF	TGCGCCAGCAGCCAAGATTTTAGTAGAAGAGGGGGGGCCGGTGGCTACACCTTC
once	TRBD1	TRBV7-2	TRBJ1-5	CASSSAPYRGRSNQPQHF	TGTGCCAGCAGCTCCGCCCCTTACAGGGGGCGGAGCAATCAGCCCCAGCATTTT
-	-	TRBV21-1	TRBJ1-5	CASSKVVRVRQPQHF	TGTGCCAGCAGCAAAGTAGTAAGGGTCAGGCAGCCCCAGCATTTT
-	-	TRBV28	TRBJ1-2	CASSYVTAPQGYTF	TGTGCCAGCAGTTACGTTACAGCCCCCCAAGGCTACACCTTC